The clone carrying this T cell receptor beta chain came up many times. Its specificity is unknown. This CDR3 region has 15 residues. Looked up from germline, CDR1 is ENHRY and CDR2 is SYGVKD. Trimming pared 7 bases from V and 1 base from J, leaving 11 bases between. This sample was included in a study of blood T cells in healthy people across ages. Study-level findings and limits: Significant beta diversity loss was already apparent by age approximately 38, declining roughly linearly. Donor CMV status, an unknown factor, possibly confounded changes in expanded clonotypes.

A second roughly 7 to 12 cycle PCR used barcoded and J-beta primers. From the 5' RACE reads, TCRdb called clonotypes with MiXCR, one entry per CDR3 protein. Of hundreds of thousands of distinct CDR3 sequences listed, roughly 49% are singletons. This TCR derives from a woman aged 60 to 75 in good health. Sequencing used blood. The chain couples TRBV10-3 to TRBJ2-6; D possibly corresponds to TRBD1 (5 bases). The CDR3 coding sequence is TGTGCCATCAATGGGCAGGGATCTGGGGCCAACGTCCTGACTTTC. Protein product: CAINGQGSGANVLTF.